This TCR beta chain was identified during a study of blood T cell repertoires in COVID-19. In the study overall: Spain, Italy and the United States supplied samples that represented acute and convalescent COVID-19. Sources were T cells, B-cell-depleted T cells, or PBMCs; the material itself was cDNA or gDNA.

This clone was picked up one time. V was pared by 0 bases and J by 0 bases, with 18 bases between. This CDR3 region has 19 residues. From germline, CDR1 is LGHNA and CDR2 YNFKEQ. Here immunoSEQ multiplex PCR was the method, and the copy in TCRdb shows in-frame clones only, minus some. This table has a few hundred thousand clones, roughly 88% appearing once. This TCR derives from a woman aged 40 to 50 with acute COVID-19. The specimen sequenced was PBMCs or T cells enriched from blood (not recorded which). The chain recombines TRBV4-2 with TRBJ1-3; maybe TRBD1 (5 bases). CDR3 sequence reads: CASSQDQFQGSFSGNTIYF. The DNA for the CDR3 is TGTGCCAGCAGCCAAGATCAGTTCCAGGGATCCTTCTCTGGAAACACCATATATTTT.